The 20 T cell receptor beta chains listed next were all sequenced from one sample in a study of brain T cells in children with intractable seizures. The time point: blood from clinic visit 5 months post-surgery; TSC patient then seizure free. Here immunoSEQ multiplex PCR was the method, and the copy in TCRdb shows in-frame clones only, minus some. In the table there are about 340,000 clones, nearly 95% of which are singletons. This material consisted of peripheral blood, taken approximately 5 months after surgery. The origin of the receptors is a boy in the first two years of life with tuberous sclerosis and intractable seizures.

The chain employs TRBV30 and TRBJ1-6; TRBD1 agrees at 9 bases. Losses at the gene ends were 4 bases for V and 10 bases for J; bases not matched to a gene: 5. This CDR3 is 13 amino acids long. Per the germline V gene, CDR1 is GTSNPN and CDR2 is SVGIG (reference sequence). This chain's CDR3 is CAWTRDRVSPLHF. The CDR3 DNA reads TGTGCCTGGACTCGGGACAGGGTCTCACCCCTCCACTTT.

The chain employs TRBV19 and TRBJ1-3; perhaps TRBD1 as D (5 bases). Trimming removed 10 bases at V and 2 bases at J, with 21 bases between. The CDR3 is 16 residues long. The germline gives CDR1 LNHDA, CDR2 SQIVND (reference sequence). CDR3 DNA: TGTGCCACTACTATATGGGGGTGGACGGCTGGAAACACCATATATTTT. Amino acids: CATTIWGWTAGNTIYF. The full variable domain, in which reference TRBV19 and TRBJ1-3 provide the parts outside the CDR3, is DGGITQSPKYLFRKEGQNVTLSCEQNLNHDAMYWYRQDPGQGLRLIYYSQIVNDFQKGDIAEGYSVSREKKESFPLTVTSAQKNPTAFYLCATTIWGWTAGNTIYFGEGSWLTVV.

This clone showed up just a few times. The chain joins TRBV5-4 to TRBJ1-3; no definite D call. This CDR3 has 15 residues. V lost 0 bases to trimming and J lost 0 bases, with 7 bases between them. From germline, CDR1 is SGHNT and CDR2 YYREEE (reference sequence). The CDR3 is CASSLDGRSGNTIYF. DNA of the CDR3: TGTGCCAGCAGCTTGGACGGACGCTCTGGAAACACCATATATTTT.

The genes are TRBV7-2 and TRBJ2-1, with 13 nucleotides matching TRBD2. Germline V gives CDR1 SGHTA, CDR2 FQGNSA. The CDR3 is made up of 15 amino acids. Trimming took 3 bases from V and 9 from J; bases not matched to a gene: 5. CDR3 bases: TGTGCCAGCAGCTTTGGACTAGCGGGAGCGTCTGAGCAGTTCTTC. Translation: CASSFGLAGASEQFF.

The V call is TRBV9, the J call TRBJ1-2; a possible D gene is TRBD1 (6 bases). V was pared by 0 bases and J by 0 bases, with 18 bases between. CDR3 length equals 18 residues. Germline CDR1 SGDLS, CDR2 YYNGEE. CDR3 region: CASSVGRGVWRANYGYTF. The CDR3 DNA sequence: TGTGCCAGCAGCGTAGGAAGGGGGGTTTGGCGGGCTAACTATGGCTACACCTTC.

The V gene is TRBV5-6, the J gene TRBJ2-1; D is possibly TRBD2 (5 bases). In germline, CDR1 is SGHDT, CDR2 YYEEEE. Trimming shortened V by 2 bases and J by 0 bases, and 6 bases separated the two germline ends. There are 14 residues in the CDR3. CDR3 protein: CASSLGSSYNEQFF. DNA of the CDR3: TGTGCCAGCAGCTTAGGGAGCTCCTACAATGAGCAGTTCTTC. The whole variable domain, filled in from reference TRBV5-6 and TRBJ2-1, reads DAGVTQSPTHLIKTRGQQVTLRCSPKSGHDTVSWYQQALGQGPQFIFQYYEEEERQRGNFPDRFSGHQFPNYSSELNVNALLLGDSALYLCASSLGSSYNEQFFGPGTRLTVL.

The chain carries TRBV7-6 and TRBJ2-7, with D perhaps TRBD1 (5 bases). V was cut by 0 bases and J by 3 bases, with 12 bases left in between. The germline V gene has CDR1 SGHVS and CDR2 FNYEAQ. The CDR3 has 15 amino acids. Here the CDR3 reads CASSLALQGGYEQYF. As DNA, the CDR3 is TGTGCCAGCAGCTTAGCTCTCCAGGGCGGCTACGAGCAGTACTTC.

The rearrangement links TRBV21-1 to TRBJ2-3; TRBD2, the D gene given by the table, was not confirmed from the DNA. TRBV21-1 is a recognized pseudogene. There are 12 residues in the CDR3. The CDR3 DNA sequence: TGTGCCAGCAGCAAATCTGAACTCCTGTCGTATTTT. Translation gives CASSKSELLSYF.

The CDR3 nucleotides read TGTGCCAGTAGTTGGGGACAGGGACCCGGAAACACCATATATTTT. Translated, it gives CASSWGQGPGNTIYF. The V gene is TRBV19, the J gene TRBJ1-3, with 9 bases matching TRBD1. The length of the CDR3 is 15 residues. In germline, CDR1 is LNHDA, CDR2 SQIVND (reference sequence). V was clipped by 5 bases and J by 4 bases; unmatched bases: 6. The entire variable domain, with the rest obtained from reference TRBV19 and TRBJ1-3, is as follows: DGGITQSPKYLFRKEGQNVTLSCEQNLNHDAMYWYRQDPGQGLRLIYYSQIVNDFQKGDIAEGYSVSREKKESFPLTVTSAQKNPTAFYLCASSWGQGPGNTIYFGEGSWLTVV.

The chain carries TRBV7-9 and TRBJ2-7; the D gene is possibly TRBD2 (5 bases). Trimming took off 5 bases at V and 0 bases at J, with 14 bases between the two ends. The CDR3 has 15 amino acids. From germline, CDR1 is SEHNR and CDR2 FQNEAQ (reference sequence). The CDR3 spells CASSADSRSSYEQYF. DNA for the CDR3: TGTGCCAGCAGCGCGGACTCGCGGAGCTCCTACGAGCAGTACTTC.

The chain is built from TRBV6-1 and TRBJ1-4; no clear D gene. The CDR3 sequence is 15 residues long. Germline lookup yields CDR1 MNHNS and CDR2 SASEGT. The V and J ends lost 2 bases and 0 bases respectively, with 7 bases between them. The CDR3 spells CASSEIFSTNEKLFF. CDR3 sequence (DNA): TGTGCCAGCAGTGAAATTTTCTCAACTAATGAAAAACTGTTTTTT.

This clone was found a few times. The rearrangement links TRBV6-1 to TRBJ1-1; D is unclear. CDR3 length: 11 residues. CDR1 is MNHNS and CDR2 is SASEGT in the germline V gene. Deletions cut 2 bases from V and 6 bases from J, with 4 bases between. The CDR3 spells CASSETAEAFF. CDR3 bases: TGTGCCAGCAGTGAAACGGCTGAAGCTTTCTTT.

CDR3 in DNA: TGTGCCAGCAGCCAACTAAGCGGGCCCTCCTACAATGAGCAGTTCTTC. Amino acid sequence: CASSQLSGPSYNEQFF. This chain uses TRBV3-1 (or the pseudogene TRBV3-2) with TRBJ2-1; D is possibly TRBD2 (6 bases). In germline, CDR1 is LGHDT, CDR2 YNNKEL (reference sequence). Trimming took 2 bases from V and 0 from J, leaving 11 bases between them. CDR3 length: 16 residues.

V usage is TRBV6-5 and J usage is TRBJ2-7, with 7 bases lining up with TRBD1. Trimming at V came to 10 bases and at J to 3 bases, leaving 12 bases not matched to a gene. CDR1 and CDR2 from the germline V gene are MNHEY and SVGAGI. This CDR3 comprises 14 residues. The CDR3 protein is CATKTGRDSYEQYF. DNA for the CDR3: TGTGCCACCAAAACCGGCAGGGACAGCTACGAGCAGTACTTC.

The chain combines TRBV19 with TRBJ1-2, with D unresolved. This CDR3 comprises 13 residues. Trimming cost V 2 bases and J 4 bases, with 8 bases left between them. Germline CDR1 LNHDA, CDR2 SQIVND (reference sequence). The CDR3 DNA is TGTGCCAGTAGTATATGGGCCTCCTATGGCTACACCTTC. This sequence encodes CASSIWASYGYTF.

The chain links TRBV30 to TRBJ2-7; D is tentatively TRBD1 or TRBD2 (5 bases each). The CDR3 length is 12 residues. Germline V lookup: CDR1 GTSNPN, CDR2 SVGIG (reference sequence). V was pared by 1 base and J by 3 bases, with 7 bases between. CDR3 protein: CAWSGDLYEQYF. CDR3 DNA: TGTGCCTGGAGTGGGGACCTCTACGAGCAGTACTTC.

V gene TRBV29-1 combines with J gene TRBJ2-5; TRBD2 matches at 13 bases. V was pared by 6 bases and J by 4 bases, with 8 bases of the junction left unmatched. From germline, CDR1 is SQVTM and CDR2 ANQGSEA. There are 15 residues in the CDR3. The CDR3: CSVPTSGRAGETQYF. The CDR3 DNA is TGCAGCGTCCCCACTAGCGGGAGGGCCGGAGAGACCCAGTACTTC.

The chain recombines TRBV5-1 with TRBJ2-1, with 14 bases matching TRBD2. Unmatched junction bases numbered 16, after V lost 3 bases and J lost 14 bases. Germline V gene lookup returns CDR1 SGHRS and CDR2 YFSETQ. This CDR3 region has 17 residues. This CDR3 reads CASSSYLGGTSGSMEFF. The CDR3 DNA follows: TGCGCCAGCAGCTCATACCTTGGGGGGACTAGCGGGAGCATGGAGTTCTTC.

The chain joins TRBV27 to TRBJ1-1; 7 bases map to TRBD1. With V trimmed by 2 bases and J by 0 bases, 15 bases remained unmatched. The CDR3 totals 19 residues. Germline V lookup: CDR1 MNHEY, CDR2 SMNVEV (reference sequence). The CDR3 sequence: CASSLGGWQGGFLNTEAFF. The CDR3 DNA reads TGTGCCAGCAGTTTAGGGGGCTGGCAGGGGGGCTTTTTGAACACTGAAGCTTTCTTT.

This rearrangement joins TRBV28 to TRBJ1-1; D is unclear. The ends were cut back, 2 bases at V and 3 bases at J, with 10 bases in the middle. This CDR3 is built from 14 residues. Per germline, CDR1 MDHEN and CDR2 SYDVKM. CDR3 bases: TGTGCCAGCAGTTTACGAGGTAGAGACACTGAAGCTTTCTTT. Translated, it gives CASSLRGRDTEAFF.